Shown below are 27 T cell receptor beta chains from a single sample sequenced in a study of T cells after yellow fever vaccination. In TCRdb, the 5' RACE reads were re-called with MiXCR into one record per CDR3 protein. The table has 450,000 to 550,000 distinct CDR3 sequences, roughly 19% seen once; the top ten hold about 13%. The sample consisted of PBMCs, taken 15 days after the yellow fever booster vaccination. These receptors were obtained from a man under 40 who received the YFV17D yellow fever vaccine.

This clonotype was found a few times. This chain connects TRBV20-1 to TRBJ2-5; a possible D gene is TRBD1 (6 bases). There are 15 residues in the CDR3. From germline, CDR1 is DFQATT and CDR2 SNEGSKA (reference sequence). V dropped 1 base and J dropped 2 bases, with 14 bases sitting between them. The CDR3 DNA is TGCAGTGCTAGAGCTTACCGGGACAAACAAGAGACCCAGTACTTC. It translates to CSARAYRDKQETQYF.

This clonotype was detected a few times. The chain combines TRBV24-1 with TRBJ2-5; TRBD2 agrees at 10 bases. Trimming removed 5 bases from V and 5 bases from J; junction bases left unmatched: 7. Germline CDR1 KGHDR, CDR2 SFDVKD. This CDR3 region has 15 residues. The chain's CDR3 is CATSVASGSLETQYF. The CDR3 nucleotides read TGTGCCACCAGTGTGGCTAGCGGGAGTCTGGAGACCCAGTACTTC.

The rearrangement links TRBV7-3 to TRBJ2-6; weak D call: TRBD2 (5 bases). The CDR3 covers 17 residues. Between the trimmed V and J ends, which lost 1 base and 2 bases, there was a span of 12 bases. The germline V gene encodes CDR1 SGHTA and CDR2 FQGTGA. The CDR3 DNA reads as TGTGCCAGCAGCTTAAATCTCGGGGAAACTGGGGCCAACGTCCTGACTTTC. Protein: CASSLNLGETGANVLTF.

The sample holds many counts of this clonotype. The rearrangement links TRBV7-6 to TRBJ2-3; D is uncertain. The CDR3 totals 14 residues. CDR1 SGHVS and CDR2 FNYEAQ come from the germline V gene. The ends were cut back, 5 bases at V and 0 bases at J, with 9 bases in the middle. As DNA, the CDR3 is TGTGCCAGCAGCCCAGTACCTAGCACAGATACGCAGTATTTT. This gives the protein CASSPVPSTDTQYF.

This clonotype came up a few times. The CDR3: CASSAPNQAKNIQYF. As DNA, the CDR3 is TGTGCCAGCAGCGCGCCGAATCAAGCCAAAAACATTCAGTACTTC. The chain links TRBV12-3 or TRBV12-4 to TRBJ2-4; D gene uncertain. V dropped 6 bases and J dropped 0 bases, with 12 bases sitting between them. The CDR3 totals 15 residues.

The CDR3 region has the DNA TGCAGTGCCGAGGACAGGAGCAATCAGCCCCAGCATTTT. Amino acid sequence: CSAEDRSNQPQHF. The V and J genes are TRBV20-1 and TRBJ1-5; TRBD1 matches 7 bases. Germline V gene lookup returns CDR1 DFQATT and CDR2 SNEGSKA (reference sequence). J gave up 1 base and V 6 bases, and 3 bases lay outside the gene matches. CDR3 length equals 13 residues.

This clonotype was seen only a few times. The rearrangement links TRBV5-8 to TRBJ1-1, with unresolved D. The CDR3 loop spans 16 amino acids. V was trimmed by 5 bases and J by 4 bases, leaving 21 bases between them. The germline CDR1 and CDR2 sequences are SGHTS and YDEGEE. CDR3 sequence: CASSFTFGRRPTEAFF. The CDR3 nucleotides are TGTGCCAGCAGTTTCACCTTCGGACGGAGACCCACTGAAGCTTTCTTT.

There are a few counts of this clonotype. The chain couples TRBV7-2 to TRBJ1-1; TRBD1 matches at 8 bases. With 1 base clipped from V and 8 bases from J, the junction kept 3 bases outside the gene matches. The CDR3 extends over 13 amino acids. The V gene's germline CDR1 is SGHTA and CDR2 FQGNSA. Written as DNA, the CDR3 is TGTGCCAGCAGCTTAGGACAGGGGCAAGAAGCTTTCTTT. Protein: CASSLGQGQEAFF.

This chain joins TRBV6-1 and TRBJ2-1; TRBD2 agrees at 10 bases. The CDR3 consists of 16 residues. CDR1 and CDR2 from the germline V gene are MNHNS and SASEGT. V gave up 6 bases and J gave up 7 bases; unmatched junction bases: 12. The CDR3 reads CASRDAGTSVWNEQFF. As DNA, the CDR3 is TGTGCCAGCAGAGACGCCGGGACTAGCGTTTGGAATGAGCAGTTCTTC.

The chain has TRBV24-1 and TRBJ2-1; TRBD2 aligns across 9 bases. Germline values: CDR1 KGHDR, CDR2 SFDVKD. V lost 5 bases to trimming and J lost 0 bases; unmatched junction nucleotides: 13. The CDR3 extends over 19 amino acids. The CDR3 DNA sequence: TGTGCCACCAGTGTTAAAAGCGGGAGGCCTACCAACTCCTACAATGAGCAGTTCTTC. This encodes CATSVKSGRPTNSYNEQFF.

The gene calls are TRBV5-1 and TRBJ2-3; TRBD2 matches at 7 bases. The V and J ends lost 4 bases and 5 bases, in that order; junction bases with no gene match: 7. The CDR3 contains 14 residues. Germline CDR1 reads SGHRS; CDR2 reads YFSETQ. The CDR3 is CASSGGRARDTQYF. CDR3 nucleotide sequence: TGCGCCAGCAGCGGGGGGAGGGCCAGAGATACGCAGTATTTT.

This clonotype was seen more than once but under ten times. The chain recombines TRBV5-1 with TRBJ2-1, with 7 bases that match TRBD2. V gave up 0 bases and J gave up 9 bases; unmatched junction bases: 6. CDR1 is SGHRS and CDR2 is YFSETQ in the germline V gene. The CDR3 extends over 14 amino acids. CDR3 residues: CASSLDTSVGEQFF. The CDR3 nucleotides read TGCGCCAGCAGCTTGGATACTAGCGTCGGTGAGCAGTTCTTC.

This clonotype was counted only a few times. V usage is TRBV19 and J usage is TRBJ1-4; 9 positions agree with TRBD1. Germline loops: CDR1 LNHDA, CDR2 SQIVND (reference sequence). The CDR3 length is 14 residues. V lost 6 bases to trimming and J lost 7 bases; unmatched junction nucleotides: 6. CDR3 sequence: CASSVGQGSEKLFF. CDR3 bases: TGTGCCAGTAGCGTCGGACAGGGGAGTGAAAAACTGTTTTTT.

The V gene is TRBV7-2, the J gene TRBJ2-5; tentative D call: TRBD1 (6 bases). V lost 3 bases to trimming and J lost 4 bases, with 12 bases between them. Germline V gene sequence: CDR1 SGHTA, CDR2 FQGNSA. The CDR3 extends over 14 amino acids. The CDR3 spells CASSFQTGLETQYF. The DNA of the CDR3 is TGTGCCAGCAGCTTTCAGACAGGATTAGAGACCCAGTACTTC. The complete variable domain, with remaining parts taken from reference TRBV7-2 and TRBJ2-5, reads GAGVSQSPSNKVTEKGKDVELRCDPISGHTALYWYRQSLGQGLEFLIYFQGNSAPDKSGLPSDRFSAERTGGSVSTLTIQRTQQEDSAVYLCASSFQTGLETQYFGPGTRLLVL.

In its sample, this clonotype was seen a few times. The CDR3 DNA reads TGTGCCAGCAGCGTGATTCGCGAGGGGGGCGAGCAGTACTTC. Encoded protein: CASSVIREGGEQYF. This chain uses TRBV9 with TRBJ2-7; TRBD1 or TRBD2 may be the D gene (6 bases each). Germline V gene sequence: CDR1 SGDLS, CDR2 YYNGEE. The V and J ends lost 2 bases and 6 bases respectively, with 15 bases between them. This CDR3 comprises 14 residues.

The sample holds many counts of this clonotype. This CDR3 reads CASSLGRRETQYF. CDR3 nucleotide sequence: TGTGCCAGCAGCTTAGGGCGCCGGGAGACCCAGTACTTC. The rearrangement joins TRBV7-2 to TRBJ2-5; no clear D. The ends were cut back, 1 base at V and 5 bases at J, with 8 bases in the middle. Germline V gene lookup returns CDR1 SGHTA and CDR2 FQGNSA. The CDR3 is 13 residues long.

In its sample, this clonotype was seen a few times. This rearrangement joins TRBV9 to TRBJ2-7, with TRBD2 matching 11 bases. V dropped 4 bases and J dropped 6; count of bases not matched to a gene: 9. CDR1 and CDR2 (germline): SGDLS, YYNGEE. This CDR3 region has 15 residues. This chain's CDR3 is CASSPRGLAGGEQYF. Written as DNA, the CDR3 is TGTGCCAGCAGCCCAAGAGGCCTAGCGGGAGGCGAGCAGTACTTC.

The J gene is TRBJ2-7, the V gene TRBV7-2; the match to TRBD1 covers 7 bases. This CDR3 comprises 15 residues. Trimming cost V 2 bases and J 2 bases; bases outside gene matches: 6. From germline, CDR1 is SGHTA and CDR2 FQGNSA. This chain's CDR3 is CASSLTPGQTYEQYF. The DNA for the CDR3 is TGTGCCAGCAGCTTAACCCCGGGACAGACCTACGAGCAGTACTTC.

This clonotype appeared a few times. The chain uses TRBV7-2 and TRBJ2-1; no definite D call. The CDR3 sequence is 13 residues long. V lost 4 bases and J lost 8, with 12 bases in between. Germline V gene sequence: CDR1 SGHTA, CDR2 FQGNSA. The chain's CDR3 is CASSSGWVDEQFF. The CDR3 bases are TGTGCCAGCAGCTCTGGTTGGGTCGATGAGCAGTTCTTC.

This clonotype appeared many times. The V gene is TRBV19, the J gene TRBJ1-1; D is unclear. The CDR3 spans 12 residues. V lost 5 bases, J lost 1 base, and 5 bases lay in between. Germline CDR1 is LNHDA and CDR2 is SQIVND (reference sequence). The CDR3 nucleotides read TGTGCCAGTAGTGCCACGAACACTGAAGCTTTCTTT. Amino acids: CASSATNTEAFF.

The chain combines TRBV20-1 with TRBJ2-1, with TRBD2 identical over 8 bases. This CDR3 is built from 15 residues. V was clipped by 5 bases and J by 2 bases; unmatched bases: 8. Germline V gives CDR1 DFQATT, CDR2 SNEGSKA (reference sequence). The CDR3 loop is CSAPLAGRAYNEQFF. CDR3 nucleotide sequence: TGCAGTGCTCCCCTAGCGGGCCGAGCCTACAATGAGCAGTTCTTC.

This clonotype was seen more than once but under ten times. The chain joins TRBV12-3 or TRBV12-4 to TRBJ1-6; D is perhaps TRBD1 (5 bases). The V gene lost 7 bases and the J gene lost 5 bases, with 12 bases spanning the gap. The CDR3 extends over 14 amino acids. The CDR3 sequence is CASNWGADNSPLHF. CDR3 DNA sequence: TGTGCCAGCAACTGGGGCGCGGATAATTCACCCCTCCACTTT.

There are a few counts of this clonotype. The CDR3: CASSPGGGGGETQYF. DNA of the CDR3: TGTGCCAGCAGTCCGGGGGGGGGAGGGGGCGAGACCCAGTACTTC. This chain connects TRBV12-3 or TRBV12-4 to TRBJ2-5; D may be TRBD2 (8 bases). Trimming took 5 bases from V and 5 from J, leaving 18 bases between them. The CDR3 length is 15 residues.

The chain has TRBV5-1 and TRBJ2-5; a weak D match, TRBD1 (6 bases). Germline V gene data show CDR1 as SGHRS and CDR2 as YFSETQ. This CDR3 is built from 14 residues. The V and J ends lost 7 bases and 2 bases respectively, with 15 bases between them. CDR3 nucleotides: TGCGCCAGCTCTGAACAGGGATTTCAAGAGACCCAGTACTTC. Its protein product is CASSEQGFQETQYF.

The CDR3 nucleotides are TGCGCCAGCAGCACCGGACAGGGGGGAATGGACGAGCAGTACTTC. This sequence encodes CASSTGQGGMDEQYF. The rearrangement joins TRBV5-1 to TRBJ2-7; TRBD1 agrees at 10 bases. Germline lookup yields CDR1 SGHRS and CDR2 YFSETQ. J gave up 5 bases and V 4 bases, and 9 bases lay outside the gene matches. This CDR3 has 15 residues. Supplemented by reference TRBV5-1 and TRBJ2-7, the full variable domain reads KAGVTQTPRYLIKTRGQQVTLSCSPISGHRSVSWYQQTPGQGLQFLFEYFSETQRNKGNFPGRFSGRQFSNSRSEMNVSTLELGDSALYLCASSTGQGGMDEQYFGPGTRLTVT.

A few counts support this clonotype. J is TRBJ2-7 and V is TRBV2, with D unclear. Germline CDR1 SNHLY, CDR2 FYNNEI. The CDR3 has 10 amino acids. Trimming took 6 bases from V and 9 from J, leaving 9 bases between them. Here the CDR3 DNA reads TGTGCCAGCAGGATTGAGCGGCAGTACTTC. Its translation is CASRIERQYF.

The V and J genes are TRBV19 and TRBJ2-2, with D unresolved. CDR1 and CDR2 from the germline V gene are LNHDA and SQIVND (reference sequence). This CDR3 contains 14 residues. V was pared by 1 base and J by 0 bases, with 3 bases between. The CDR3 DNA sequence: TGTGCCAGTAGTATAGCCCCGAACACCGGGGAGCTGTTTTTT. The encoded protein is CASSIAPNTGELFF.